This T cell receptor beta chain was sequenced in a study of cytomegalovirus exposure and HLA in healthy donors (dated by TCRdb to about 2017). Background for the entire study: In an earlier analysis of some 610 of the donors, about 260 Gb of sequence data and approximately 120 million unique TCR beta sequences from approximately 180 million T cells were reported. A later analysis re-analyzed previously published TCR beta repertoires from approximately 670 donors and added high-resolution HLA genotyping to study TCR occurrence patterns. The study was designed to test whether signatures of past pathogen exposure could be identified by cataloging public T cell receptors. On average, 235,054 unique TCR beta nucleotide sequences were sequenced per donor among 398 genotyped donors of the cohort, with roughly 18% of those sequences being non-productive. All discovery cohort repertoires had been generated on a single sequencing platform. Among the roughly 400 genotyped donors, 81% belonged to the genetic ancestry cluster associated with self-reported Caucasian donors. HLA typing covered class I and class II loci at four-digit resolution. The number of donors typed differed by locus, with about 629-630 for A, B, C, DRB1 and DQB1, roughly 520 for DQA1, about 610 for DPA1, and roughly 450 for DPB1. Rather than drawing on any new phenotypic data, the later analysis identified candidate immune exposures from TCR beta sequences and the way those sequences occurred across donors. An early release that covered about 600 HLA-typed donors contained 250 to 350 gigabases of sequencing data and tens of millions of unique TCR sequences. Several DR-DQ haplotypes were handled as single units for association and clustering because linkage in the cohort was strong. An earlier analysis of 587 of the donors applied high-throughput TCR beta sequencing to assess whether each TCR beta V gene segment acted as functional or pseudogenic. Besides the first cohort of 666 subjects, a separate validation cohort made up of some 110 different subjects was used. A later genetic analysis used genome-wide SNP genotypes for about 60% of the roughly 700 donors, treating that subset as a discovery cohort. High-throughput TCR immunosequencing, statistical association of individual TCRs with disease status, and machine learning were combined to predict cytomegalovirus infection status. Donor age, sex, ethnicity and CMV serostatus were compiled alongside the repertoire data. The study profiled the T cell repertoires of approximately 700 subjects by immunosequencing and related them to cytomegalovirus serostatus. Findings and caveats that apply to the study as a whole: A group of highly shared sequence variants was considered likely to be a technical artifact of the sequencing pipeline. The authors suggested that the approach could potentially be extended to other disease states and immunological phenotypes. In a later analysis, HLA-associated TCR beta chains were found to be more clonally expanded and to have lower generation probabilities than equally common non-associated chains. Correlated functional status among segregating V segments might be attributable to linkage disequilibrium, but an unknown experimental factor could not be ruled out. An earlier analysis of 587 of the donors showed that most TCR beta V segments appeared in productive rearrangements either about 90% or about 30% of the time, which broadly matched IMGT annotations. Some IMGT-functional V segments, including TRBV6-2 and TRBV6-3, could not be distinguished by the 87-base-pair reads and were therefore excluded. A later genetic analysis associated a missense DCLRE1C variant with V-gene and J-gene trimming of TCR beta chains, and an independent cohort replicated the association. Most CMV-associated TCR beta chains appeared to be HLA-restricted in a later analysis, and the HLA associations seemed to be driven largely by CMV exposure. In a later analysis, several top co-occurrence clusters were reported to appear linked to parvovirus B19, influenza, CMV and Epstein-Barr virus. Assigning TCR associations to individual alleles was difficult when HLA alleles, especially DR and DQ, strongly co-occurred. Most TCR sequences were seen in very few donors, while some public TCRs were found in many individuals. A later analysis associated 16,951 TCR beta sequences with specific HLA alleles at a false discovery rate of 0.05. The classifier was reported to diagnose cytomegalovirus status with high specificity and sensitivity in both the original cohort and the validation cohort. The cohort was sequenced for TCR beta chains only, and without alpha or paired-chain data the features that could be detected were limited. Three of the identified cytomegalovirus-associated TCR beta chains were confirmed in vitro to be specific for cytomegalovirus antigens. The study listed 170 or so TCR beta chains as associated with cytomegalovirus. Sequencing depth was assumed to be roughly uniform across donors in the presence/absence analyses, though that assumption may not hold. For the cohort, immune exposure information was limited to CMV serostatus. A later genetic analysis reported fewer N-insertions in productive TCRs among donors in an Asian-associated ancestry cluster than the roughly 700-donor mean. HLA typing was unavailable for some donors at each locus, so association tests used only the typed subset. A further reported finding was that TCR beta sequences accurately predicted the HLA-A and HLA-B alleles for most subjects in the first cohort. In a later analysis, the rate of TCR association differed among HLA loci, with DRB1 alleles having the most associated TCRs and HLA-C alleles having the fewest. Because counts were too low, 15 to 20 rarely observed V segments, including chromosome 9 orphons, were excluded from the earlier analysis of under 650 of the donors.

In total, roughly 670 healthy bone marrow donors made up the cohort. At the time of sampling, all cohort members were nominally healthy, though unrecorded immune exposures were likely present. The donor was CMV seropositive and belonged to the group of 250 to 350 seropositive cohort members. Every donor gave a peripheral blood sample, and the peripheral blood mononuclear cells from that sample were used for TCR beta sequencing. Genomic DNA extraction from the blood cell samples was performed with the Qiagen DNeasy Blood Extraction Kit. Library preparation used the immunoSEQ multiplex PCR assay. For the multiplex PCR, a mixture combining 60 forward primers for TCR Vbeta segments and 13 reverse primers for TCR Jbeta segments was used. Amplification of the CDR3 region of rearranged TCR beta genes was performed with a multiplex PCR assay on genomic DNA. The amplified TCR beta libraries were sequenced on the Illumina HiSeq System as 87-base-pair reads. The authors' analysis ran thus. In a later analysis, tens of millions of unique TCR beta chains were counted across the approximately 670 repertoires, and about 10 million of these chains were shared by at least two donors. To remove PCR and sequencing errors, raw reads were error-corrected and collapsed into unique sequences using a nearest-neighbor algorithm that merged closely related sequences. V, D and J gene segments were assigned by aligning CDR3 sequences to IMGT reference sequences. For a sequence to be retained, a match of at least six nucleotides was required to both a V gene segment and a J gene segment. Rearrangements were classified as productive when the CDR3 lacked stop codons and remained in frame with V and J, and all other rearrangements were classified as non-productive. Following IMGT convention, CDR3 was defined as the stretch from the second conserved V-encoded cysteine up to the conserved J-encoded phenylalanine. The earlier analysis of about 610 of the donors excluded any sequence lacking an unambiguous match to a single V gene segment. An earlier analysis of fewer than 750 of the donors classified V segments as functional when productive rearrangements were above 56.7% and as segregating when the standard deviation between donors was above 5%. A statistical classification framework was built for diagnosing cytomegalovirus status from the catalog of TCR beta chain sequences. A later analysis assigned V and J genes by comparing TCR nucleotide sequences with IMGT/GENE-DB human TR gene sequences. Using the TCRdist pipeline, a later analysis assigned CDR3 sequences along with most-parsimonious VDJ recombination scenarios. In a later analysis, each TCR beta chain was defined by its CDR3 amino acid sequence together with its V-gene family, and reads without a unique V-gene family were excluded. In a later analysis, a few hundred highly shared, low-generation-probability nucleotide sequences were removed to address suspected cross-contamination and a sequencing artifact. In a later analysis, a clonal expansion index was calculated for each public chain from normalized within-repertoire ranks of inferred template counts. A later analysis computed generation probabilities with a VDJ recombination model fitted to out-of-frame rearrangements, and checked the results against IGoR. A later analysis scored TCR-TCR, TCR-HLA and TCR-CMV co-occurrence with hypergeometric tests, applying a repertoire-size bias correction to TCR pairs. A later analysis estimated false discovery rates by permuting HLA or CMV assignments 20 times. In a later analysis, co-occurring TCRs were grouped using DBSCAN, with TCRdist sequence similarity added in when clustering inside HLA-allele-positive subsets. For co-occurrence clustering, repertoires with fewer than 30,000 or more than 120,000 public chains were excluded, along with roughly 5 repertoires with anomalous nucleotide sharing. Here the immuneACCESS table is served through TCRdb, limited to in-frame sequences with V and J called. Missing clones are a known gap in these copies; in checked studies unresolved V genes cover under half, and the rest lacks a known reason. V and J calls and clone size are those listed in that table; D and trimming were worked out from the DNA. The sample data list over 80,000 clones, and 60% to 85% of these were observed just once. The ten most abundant clones make up around 15% of the sample.

Notes on this clone: The specificity of this receptor is unknown. Base qualities are missing; no much larger clone stands one base away.

V lost 7 bases and J lost 6 bases; the stretch between them is 16 bases long. Counted from cysteine to phenylalanine, this CDR3 has 14 amino acids. Of the read, only the CDR3 DNA is kept; its 42 bases are in frame from base 1. Sequences MGHDK (CDR1) and SYGVNS (CDR2) are obtained from the germline V gene. The clonotype was recovered from a man aged 55 to 70 in good health and CMV-seropositive. Sequencing was performed on PBMCs. The receptor chain draws on TRBV25-1 and TRBJ2-1, and the D gene may be TRBD2, 5 bases matching. The nucleotide sequence reads as follows: TGTGCCAGCACCCCCAGAGGACTTTCCAATGAGCAGTTCTTC. Translated, it reads CASTPRGLSNEQFF.